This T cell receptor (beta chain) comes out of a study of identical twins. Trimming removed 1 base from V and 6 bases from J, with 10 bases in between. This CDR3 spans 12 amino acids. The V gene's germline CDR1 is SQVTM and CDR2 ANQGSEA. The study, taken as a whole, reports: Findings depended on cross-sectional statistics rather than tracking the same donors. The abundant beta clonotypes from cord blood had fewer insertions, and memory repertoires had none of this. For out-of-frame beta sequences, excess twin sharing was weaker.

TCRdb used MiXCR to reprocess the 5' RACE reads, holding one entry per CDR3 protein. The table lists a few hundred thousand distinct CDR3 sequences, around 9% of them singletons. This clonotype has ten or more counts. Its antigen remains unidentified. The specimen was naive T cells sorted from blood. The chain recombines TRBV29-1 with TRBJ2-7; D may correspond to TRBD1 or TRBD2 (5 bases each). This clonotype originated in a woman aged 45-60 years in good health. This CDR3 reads CSVEGPGLEQYF. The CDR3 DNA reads TGCAGCGTTGAAGGGCCGGGGCTCGAGCAGTACTTC.